These T cell receptor beta chains were read from a single sample in a study of technical replicates of blood from a handful of donors. Assay used: immunoSEQ multiplex PCR; TCRdb lists only in-frame clones, some missing. The data contain about 83,000 clones, about 90% of them seen just once; the ten biggest clones take up more than 0.25%. Sequenced input: T cells isolated from PBMCs. The receptors here all came from a human donor in good health. The CDR3 runs from the conserved cysteine through the conserved F or W. Each record gives: J gene, CDR3 length, clone size, D gene, V gene, CDR3 DNA, CDR3 protein. A D gene is named only where the DNA matches it firmly. For some rows the clone size is stated as once, few or many, or as a class when expanded; others skip it.

j_gene: TRBJ2-3
len: 18
abundance: NA
d_gene: NA
v_gene: TRBV5-6
CDR3nt: TGTGCCAGCAGTGTAATACCAAAATCAGACAGTCTCCTGCATACGCAGTATTTT
CDR3aa: CASSVIPKSDSLLHTQYF

j_gene: TRBJ1-1
len: 16
abundance: NA
d_gene: NA
v_gene: TRBV5-4
CDR3nt: TGTGCCAGCAGCCTTGGGTCCGGGGTTGGAAAGACTGAAGCTTTCTTT
CDR3aa: CASSLGSGVGKTEAFF

j_gene: TRBJ1-4
len: 13
abundance: once
d_gene: TRBD1
v_gene: TRBV18
CDR3nt: TGTGCCAGCTCTCGGGACAGAGATGAAAAACTGTTTTTT
CDR3aa: CASSRDRDEKLFF

j_gene: TRBJ2-7
len: 16
abundance: NA
d_gene: NA
v_gene: TRBV28
CDR3nt: TGTGCCAGCAGTTTAGGTGGGAGGCTCTTCCCCTACGAGCAGTACTTC
CDR3aa: CASSLGGRLFPYEQYF

j_gene: TRBJ2-4
len: 15
abundance: NA
d_gene: NA
v_gene: TRBV5-1
CDR3nt: TGCGCCAGCCGGTCGGAGGGGGCCGAAAATGACATTCAGTACTTC
CDR3aa: CASRSEGAENDIQYF

j_gene: TRBJ1-1
len: 13
abundance: NA
d_gene: NA
v_gene: TRBV29-1
CDR3nt: TGCAGCGTTGAAGATCAGGAGAACACTGAAGCTTTCTTT
CDR3aa: CSVEDQENTEAFF

j_gene: TRBJ2-5
len: 15
abundance: NA
d_gene: TRBD1
v_gene: TRBV5-8
CDR3nt: TGTGCCAGCAGCTTGGGACAGGGGGCGCAAGAGACCCAGTACTTC
CDR3aa: CASSLGQGAQETQYF

j_gene: TRBJ1-1
len: 13
abundance: once
d_gene: NA
v_gene: TRBV9
CDR3nt: TGTGCCAGCAGCGTAGATACATTCACTGAAGCTTTCTTT
CDR3aa: CASSVDTFTEAFF

j_gene: TRBJ1-5
len: 15
abundance: once
d_gene: NA
v_gene: TRBV6-5
CDR3nt: TGTGCCAGCAGTTACTCGATTGACCTACAGCAGCCCCAGCATTTT
CDR3aa: CASSYSIDLQQPQHF

j_gene: TRBJ1-1
len: 15
abundance: NA
d_gene: NA
v_gene: TRBV30
CDR3nt: TGTGCCTGGACCCCCCGGACTCTCCGGAGCACTGAAGCTTTCTTT
CDR3aa: CAWTPRTLRSTEAFF

j_gene: TRBJ2-2
len: 16
abundance: NA
d_gene: TRBD2
v_gene: TRBV7-2
CDR3nt: TGTGCCAGCAGATTATTTAGCGGGGCGAACACCGGGGAGCTGTTTTTT
CDR3aa: CASRLFSGANTGELFF

j_gene: TRBJ2-7
len: 14
abundance: NA
d_gene: TRBD2
v_gene: TRBV5-1
CDR3nt: TGCGCCAGCAGTTTAGCGGGAGGTTCCTACGAGCAGTACTTC
CDR3aa: CASSLAGGSYEQYF

j_gene: TRBJ1-2
len: 16
abundance: NA
d_gene: NA
v_gene: TRBV5-4
CDR3nt: TGTGCCAGCACCGACCTAGGCGGGAGTCGTGACTATGGCTACACCTTC
CDR3aa: CASTDLGGSRDYGYTF

j_gene: TRBJ1-4
len: 16
abundance: NA
d_gene: NA
v_gene: TRBV4-1
CDR3nt: TGCGCCAGCAGCCCGACACCCCAGGGAACTAATGAAAAACTGTTTTTT
CDR3aa: CASSPTPQGTNEKLFF